Below are 2 T cell receptor beta chains sequenced from a single sample in a study of control samples from healthy donors and cancer patients. Sequencing used immunoSEQ multiplex PCR; TCRdb keeps in-frame clones, though not all of them. This repertoire shows 65,000 to 95,000 clones, 87% found once; its top ten account for around 18%. Sequencing input: blood. All receptors come from a man aged 45-60 years in good health.

The rearrangement links TRBV6-5 to TRBJ2-1; D tentatively fits TRBD1 or TRBD2 (5 bases each). The V gene's germline CDR1 is MNHEY and CDR2 SVGAGI. This CDR3 contains 12 residues. Deletions cut 10 bases from V and 8 bases from J, with 15 bases between. The CDR3 loop is CATKLGVYEQFF. The CDR3 DNA is TGTGCCACCAAACTGGGGGTGTATGAGCAGTTCTTC.

This clone was counted a single time. The chain employs TRBV3-1 (or the pseudogene TRBV3-2) and TRBJ1-1, with D possibly TRBD1 on 6 matching bases. CDR1 LGHDT and CDR2 YNNKEL come from the germline V gene (reference sequence). Trimming removed 2 bases from V and 4 bases from J, with 14 bases in between. The CDR3 spans 15 residues. CDR3 nucleotide sequence: TGTGCCAGCAGCCAAACATGGGGGGCGACCACTGAAGCTTTCTTT. This sequence encodes CASSQTWGATTEAFF.